The 32 T cell receptor beta chains listed next were all sequenced from one sample in a study of blood T cells in healthy people across ages. Sample-barcoded 5' priming and a J-beta primer mix drove a second PCR of roughly 7 to 11 cycles. TCRdb independently ran MiXCR on the 5' RACE reads; one entry per CDR3 protein. The profile shows roughly 800,000 distinct CDR3 sequences, 58% of them singletons. Sequenced sample: blood. Receptors originate from a man aged 25 to 40 in good health.

This rearrangement joins TRBV6-2 or TRBV6-3 to TRBJ2-1; maybe TRBD1 (5 bases). The CDR3 is 13 residues long. Deletions cut 8 bases from V and 6 bases from J, with 14 bases between. Germline loops: CDR1 MNHEY, CDR2 SVGEGT. CDR3 nucleotide sequence: TGTGCCAGCTGTTTAGACAGTATCAATGAGCAGTTCTTC. This gives the protein CASCLDSINEQFF.

The J gene is TRBJ1-2, the V gene TRBV10-3; TRBD1 agrees at 10 bases. J was trimmed by 4 bases and V by 7 bases; bases with no gene match: 9. Germline lookup yields CDR1 ENHRY and CDR2 SYGVKD. This CDR3 spans 15 amino acids. The CDR3 DNA sequence: TGTGCCATCACCCACGGGACAGGGGTCGGCTATGGCTACACCTTC. Translating gives CAITHGTGVGYGYTF.

The chain's CDR3 is CASSHLVRVGGYTF. CDR3 DNA: TGCGCCAGCAGCCATTTAGTCAGGGTTGGTGGCTACACCTTC. V gene TRBV4-3 combines with J gene TRBJ1-2; D might be TRBD1 (5 bases). The CDR3 loop spans 14 amino acids. Trimming left V 3 bases short and J 7 bases short, with 15 bases between. Germline V gene data show CDR1 as LGHNA and CDR2 as YSLEER.

This chain joins TRBV6-1 and TRBJ2-5, with no clear D. The tail of the sequence fits TRBJ2-7 better, so the J call may be wrong. Per the germline V gene, CDR1 is MNHNS and CDR2 is SASEGT. The CDR3 sequence is 11 residues long. The CDR3 coding sequence is TGTGCCAGCAGTGACTTTCACGAGCAGTACTTC. Residues: CASSDFHEQYF.

This chain uses TRBV4-2 with TRBJ1-1; 8 bases agree with TRBD1. J lost 0 bases, V lost 4 bases, and 7 bases had no gene match. CDR1 and CDR2 from the germline V gene are LGHNA and YNFKEQ. The CDR3 totals 16 residues. CDR3 coding DNA: TGTGCCAGCAGCCGAACCGAACAGGGGGTGAACACTGAAGCTTTCTTT. Protein sequence: CASSRTEQGVNTEAFF.

Written as DNA, the CDR3 is TGTGCCACCAGCAGCTACGGCAATCAGCCCCAGCATTTT. Translated: CATSSYGNQPQHF. The chain links TRBV15 to TRBJ1-5; D not certain. Between the trimmed V and J ends, which lost 3 bases and 2 bases, there was a span of 5 bases. Per the germline V gene, CDR1 is LNHNV and CDR2 is YYDKDF (reference sequence). The CDR3 length is 13 residues.

The chain links TRBV28 to TRBJ2-7, with D possibly TRBD1 on 5 matching bases. Trimming removed 2 bases from V and 3 bases from J, with 11 bases in between. Germline V gene data show CDR1 as MDHEN and CDR2 as SYDVKM. The CDR3 has 14 amino acids. CDR3 coding DNA: TGTGCCAGCAGTTTAAGGGCCAGGGACTACGAGCAGTACTTC. Amino acid sequence: CASSLRARDYEQYF.

V and J are TRBV12-3 or TRBV12-4 and TRBJ2-5; no clear D. The CDR3 extends over 12 amino acids. Trimming removed 1 base from V and 11 bases from J, with 11 bases in between. The CDR3 coding sequence is TGTGCCAGCAGTTTAGAGAGGAATGAGCAGTACTTC. Translation gives CASSLERNEQYF.

The rearrangement links TRBV20-1 to TRBJ1-1; D might be TRBD1 (5 bases). The CDR3 is made up of 12 amino acids. Germline CDR1 is DFQATT and CDR2 is SNEGSKA (reference sequence). With 2 bases removed from V and 1 base from J, the gap between germline ends came to 5 bases. CDR3 coding DNA: TGCAGTGCTAGACAGGGGAACACTGAAGCTTTCTTT. Encoded protein: CSARQGNTEAFF.

The V call is TRBV7-2, the J call TRBJ2-3; 7 nucleotides line up with TRBD1. V shed 5 bases, J shed 5 bases, and the junction held 13 bases outside the gene matches. This CDR3 has 16 amino acids. From germline, CDR1 is SGHTA and CDR2 FQGNSA. The CDR3 nucleotides read TGTGCCAGCAGCCTACAACCGACAGGGACGGGAGATACGCAGTATTTT. Its protein is CASSLQPTGTGDTQYF.

V gene TRBV7-2 combines with J gene TRBJ2-1, with D perhaps matching TRBD2 (6 bases). This CDR3 has 15 residues. The V and J ends lost 5 bases and 10 bases respectively, with 21 bases between them. Germline V lookup: CDR1 SGHTA, CDR2 FQGNSA. CDR3 DNA: TGTGCCAGCAGCCCGCTCCCCGTCGCTAGCGCGGAGCAGTTCTTC. It encodes CASSPLPVASAEQFF.

This rearrangement joins TRBV20-1 to TRBJ1-1; TRBD1 is a possible D gene (6 bases). Trimming cost V 5 bases and J 0 bases, with 13 bases left between them. There are 14 residues in the CDR3. Germline V gene data show CDR1 as DFQATT and CDR2 as SNEGSKA (reference sequence). CDR3 DNA sequence: TGCAGTGCTCGGACGGACAGCCTGAACACTGAAGCTTTCTTT. The encoded protein is CSARTDSLNTEAFF.

A few counts support this clonotype. The J gene is TRBJ2-1, the V gene TRBV9, with 10 bases lining up with TRBD2. The germline V gene encodes CDR1 SGDLS and CDR2 YYNGEE. V lost 2 bases, J lost 0 bases, and 2 bases stayed unmatched. This CDR3 comprises 16 residues. CDR3 coding DNA: TGTGCCAGCAGCGTGGGACTAGCGAGCTCCTACAATGAGCAGTTCTTC. Translating gives CASSVGLASSYNEQFF. Full variable domain (missing parts from reference TRBV9 and TRBJ2-1): DSGVTQTPKHLITATGQRVTLRCSPRSGDLSVYWYQQSLDQGLQFLIQYYNGEERAKGNILERFSAQQFPDLHSELNLSSLELGDSALYFCASSVGLASSYNEQFFGPGTRLTVL.

The chain has TRBV20-1 and TRBJ2-7; no definite D call. Germline CDR1 DFQATT, CDR2 SNEGSKA (reference sequence). The CDR3 has 12 residues. The germline V and J ends were trimmed by 6 bases and 3 bases, with 12 bases remaining between them. CDR3 DNA: TGCAGTGCCATGGACGATTACTACGAGCAGTACTTC. Translated, it gives CSAMDDYYEQYF.

The CDR3: CASSQDRVAGITDTQYF. Here the CDR3 DNA reads TGCGCCAGCAGCCAAGATCGAGTAGCGGGAATCACAGATACGCAGTATTTT. This chain links TRBV4-3 with TRBJ2-3; TRBD2 agrees at 8 bases. Germline values: CDR1 LGHNA, CDR2 YSLEER. Trimming removed 0 bases from V and 2 bases from J; junction bases left unmatched: 7. The CDR3 loop spans 17 amino acids.

This rearrangement joins TRBV20-1 to TRBJ1-6; perhaps TRBD1 as D (5 bases). Germline V gene sequence: CDR1 DFQATT, CDR2 SNEGSKA (reference sequence). Deletions cut 3 bases from V and 8 bases from J, with 14 bases between. The CDR3 is 14 amino acids. CDR3 residues: CSARWGTGDSPLHF. The DNA for the CDR3 is TGCAGTGCTAGGTGGGGGACCGGGGATTCACCCCTCCACTTT.

This chain links TRBV20-1 with TRBJ2-1; 7 nucleotides align to TRBD1. The CDR3 extends over 14 amino acids. In germline, CDR1 is DFQATT, CDR2 SNEGSKA (reference sequence). V gave up 5 bases and J gave up 3 bases; unmatched junction bases: 7. CDR3 in DNA: TGCAGTGCTGGCCCGACAGGGAACTACAATGAGCAGTTCTTC. It yields the protein CSAGPTGNYNEQFF.

The CDR3 loop reads CASTPRQGVRTRRETQYF. CDR3 coding DNA: TGTGCCAGCACCCCCAGACAGGGCGTAAGGACAAGACGGGAGACCCAGTACTTC. This chain connects TRBV7-9 to TRBJ2-5, with 7 bases that match TRBD1. This CDR3 has 18 residues. With V trimmed by 7 bases and J by 5 bases, 22 bases remained unmatched. The germline CDR1 and CDR2 sequences are SEHNR and FQNEAQ (reference sequence).

The chain employs TRBV3-1 and TRBJ2-1; 11 nucleotides align to TRBD2. The CDR3 covers 18 residues. Looked up from germline, CDR1 is LGHDT and CDR2 is YNNKEL (reference sequence). The V gene end was trimmed by 4 bases and the J gene end by 8 bases; junction bases not matched to a gene: 16. CDR3 DNA sequence: TGTGCCAGCAGCCCCTCACGGATAGCGGGAGGGCCTCGTGATGAGCAGTTCTTC. It translates to CASSPSRIAGGPRDEQFF.

This clonotype was picked up many times. This chain joins TRBV6-1 and TRBJ2-7; D unresolved. The germline V gene has CDR1 MNHNS and CDR2 SASEGT. V dropped 4 bases and J dropped 3 bases, with 7 bases sitting between them. The length of the CDR3 is 12 residues. DNA for the CDR3: TGTGCCAGCAGTGGGGATCTCTACGAGCAGTACTTC. Amino acid sequence: CASSGDLYEQYF.

The table lists this clonotype with a few counts. The genes are TRBV6-6 and TRBJ1-2; 7 bases align to TRBD1. After removal of 8 bases from V and 4 bases from J, the junction contained 13 bases not matched to a gene. The CDR3 is 15 amino acids. The germline V gene encodes CDR1 MNHNY and CDR2 SVGAGI (reference sequence). The CDR3 nucleotides read TGTGCCAGCTCCGGACAAGCGGGACAGTCCTATGGCTACACCTTC. Its translation: CASSGQAGQSYGYTF.

J is TRBJ2-1 and V is TRBV7-9, with D unresolved. Germline CDR1 and CDR2: SEHNR and FQNEAQ (reference sequence). CDR3 length: 10 residues. The V and J ends lost 4 bases and 14 bases respectively, with 9 bases between them. This CDR3 reads CASSSYYEFF. The CDR3 nucleotides read TGTGCCAGCAGCTCTTATTACGAGTTCTTC. The full variable domain, in which reference TRBV7-9 and TRBJ2-1 provide the parts outside the CDR3, is DTGVSQNPRHKITKRGQNVTFRCDPISEHNRLYWYRQTLGQGPEFLTYFQNEAQLEKSRLLSDRFSAERPKGSFSTLEIQRTEQGDSAMYLCASSSYYEFFGPGTRLTVL.

This clonotype is a singleton in its sample. This chain links TRBV6-6 with TRBJ2-4, with 7 bases lining up with TRBD2. V was pared by 7 bases and J by 4 bases, with 7 bases of the junction left unmatched. The germline V gene has CDR1 MNHNY and CDR2 SVGAGI (reference sequence). The CDR3 contains 14 residues. CDR3 residues: CASMGSSGKNIQYF. The CDR3 DNA follows: TGTGCCAGCATGGGGAGTAGCGGGAAAAACATTCAGTACTTC.

Details on this clonotype: The junction and the germline gene differ at one end; a read error may be behind it. The chain employs TRBV6-2 or TRBV6-3 and TRBJ2-4; D not certain. The CDR3 length is 11 residues. Per germline, CDR1 MNHEY and CDR2 SVGEGT. This chain's CDR3 is CASSYVREQYF. In nucleotides, the CDR3 is TGTGCCAGCAGTTACGTAAGAGAGCAGTACTTT.

V is TRBV4-3 and J is TRBJ2-4; D is possibly TRBD2 (6 bases). Germline CDR1 is LGHNA and CDR2 is YSLEER. The CDR3 has 16 amino acids. Between the trimmed V and J ends, which lost 2 bases and 13 bases, there was a span of 24 bases. The CDR3 DNA reads as TGCGCCAGCAGCCAAAAATCGGAGGGGCAGGTAGGAGAGCAGTACTTC. Translating it yields CASSQKSEGQVGEQYF.

This clonotype has more than one count but fewer than ten. This chain uses TRBV29-1 with TRBJ2-7, with 7 positions matching TRBD1. Unmatched junction bases numbered 3, after V lost 6 bases and J lost 4 bases. CDR3 length: 11 residues. Germline CDR1 SQVTM, CDR2 ANQGSEA. Here the CDR3 reads CSVTGQYEQYF. As DNA, the CDR3 is TGCAGCGTCACGGGACAGTACGAGCAGTACTTC.

This clonotype came up a few times. V is TRBV5-5 and J is TRBJ1-1; 8 positions match TRBD1. Germline assignment: CDR1 SGHKS and CDR2 YYEKEE (reference sequence). Germline trimming cut 4 bases from V and 8 bases from J; bases unmatched to any gene: 16. The CDR3 consists of 16 residues. This chain's CDR3 is CASSPQGTGGGLEAFF. Here the CDR3 DNA reads TGTGCCAGCAGCCCCCAAGGGACAGGCGGGGGTCTGGAAGCTTTCTTT.

This rearrangement joins TRBV5-1 to TRBJ1-1, with unresolved D. V gave up 0 bases and J gave up 3 bases, with 6 bases separating them. The CDR3 spans 13 residues. CDR1 is SGHRS and CDR2 is YFSETQ in the germline V gene. CDR3 DNA sequence: TGCGCCAGCAGCTTGGGAGACGACACTGAAGCTTTCTTT. Its protein product is CASSLGDDTEAFF.

This clonotype was seen a single time. The CDR3 protein is CASSSATGSTEAFF. The DNA for the CDR3 is TGTGCCAGCAGTTCCGCGACAGGGAGCACTGAAGCTTTCTTT. The V gene is TRBV28, the J gene TRBJ1-1, with 7 bases lining up with TRBD1. The J segment lost 4 bases and the V segment lost 4 bases, leaving 6 bases of the junction unmatched. This CDR3 has 14 amino acids. Per germline, CDR1 MDHEN and CDR2 SYDVKM.

V gene TRBV19 combines with J gene TRBJ2-4, with a tentative D call TRBD1 (6 bases). Germline CDR1 is LNHDA and CDR2 is SQIVND (reference sequence). This CDR3 region has 15 residues. V dropped 5 bases and J dropped 2 bases, with 13 bases sitting between them. The CDR3, as DNA: TGTGCCAGTAGTCCCACAGGGAGCACCAAAAACATTCAGTACTTC. Translation: CASSPTGSTKNIQYF.

This sequence joins TRBV9 and TRBJ2-1, with a tentative D call TRBD2 (5 bases). With 3 bases removed from V and 6 bases from J, the gap between germline ends came to 13 bases. The CDR3 covers 14 residues. The germline gives CDR1 SGDLS, CDR2 YYNGEE. CDR3 nucleotide sequence: TGTGCCAGCAGCGATCCCGGTGCGGGCAATGAGCAGTTCTTC. It codes for CASSDPGAGNEQFF.

This clonotype was seen a handful of times. The V and J genes are TRBV5-1 and TRBJ2-3; the D gene is possibly TRBD1 (5 bases). Trimming shortened V by 4 bases and J by 5 bases, and 17 bases separated the two germline ends. There are 15 residues in the CDR3. Germline V gene lookup returns CDR1 SGHRS and CDR2 YFSETQ. The DNA of the CDR3 is TGCGCCAGCAGCCTGCAGGGAACCTCGGGAGATACGCAGTATTTT. As protein: CASSLQGTSGDTQYF.